The 25 T cell receptor beta chains reported below all come from one sample, sequenced in a study of CD8 T cells in ankylosing spondylitis. Study-wide points: Among TCR beta sequences, a motif of several highly homologous variants appeared characteristic of ankylosing spondylitis blood.

No cognate antigen is known for these TCRs. TCRdb re-derived calls from the 5' RACE reads in MiXCR, one entry per CDR3 protein. The profile shows 750,000 to 850,000 distinct CDR3 sequences, 12% of them singletons. Input material: blood, either unsorted or a sorted T cell fraction (not recorded which). These receptors originate from a male donor with ankylosing spondylitis.

The chain joins TRBV20-1 to TRBJ1-2; no definite D call. V was pared by 8 bases and J by 8 bases, with 18 bases between. The germline CDR1 and CDR2 sequences are DFQATT and SNEGSKA (reference sequence). This CDR3 spans 12 amino acids. CDR3 sequence: CSFTRGGEGYTF. CDR3 bases: TGCAGTTTCACCCGGGGTGGCGAGGGCTACACCTTC.

This clonotype came up many times. The chain carries TRBV20-1 and TRBJ1-5; no firm D call. There are 12 residues in the CDR3. Trimming stripped 0 bases from V and 16 bases from J, with 16 bases between. Germline assignment: CDR1 DFQATT and CDR2 SNEGSKA (reference sequence). CDR3 amino acids: CSARDPSGVGHF. DNA of the CDR3: TGCAGTGCTAGAGATCCTAGTGGCGTTGGACATTTT.

This clonotype was counted a few times. The J gene is TRBJ2-7, the V gene TRBV28; 7 bases align to TRBD1. The germline CDR1 and CDR2 sequences are MDHEN and SYDVKM. The CDR3 contains 13 residues. The ends lost 9 bases at V and 2 bases at J; junction bases unmatched: 7. The CDR3 sequence is CASRTGPAYEQYF. For the CDR3, the DNA is TGTGCCAGTAGGACAGGCCCAGCCTACGAGCAGTACTTC.

This clonotype turned up a few times. This sequence joins TRBV20-1 and TRBJ2-4, with D unresolved. This CDR3 spans 13 amino acids. Per the germline V gene, CDR1 is DFQATT and CDR2 is SNEGSKA (reference sequence). V was clipped by 0 bases and J by 10 bases, with 13 bases between them. CDR3 protein: CSARDRSSFIQYF. CDR3 DNA: TGCAGTGCTAGAGATCGGAGTTCCTTTATTCAGTACTTC.

The rearrangement joins TRBV28 to TRBJ2-1; tentative D call: TRBD1 (7 bases). Germline CDR1 MDHEN, CDR2 SYDVKM. V lost 7 bases to trimming and J lost 3 bases, with 13 bases between them. The CDR3 contains 14 residues. The CDR3 DNA is TGTGCCAGCACCGGGGGACAGCGCTACAATGAGCAGTTCTTC. Translation: CASTGGQRYNEQFF.

J is TRBJ1-1 and V is TRBV2, with D hard to call. V lost 7 bases to trimming and J lost 6 bases, with 9 bases between them. The germline gives CDR1 SNHLY, CDR2 FYNNEI. The CDR3 contains 11 residues. The CDR3 sequence: CASNLFPEAFF. CDR3 sequence (DNA): TGTGCCAGCAATTTGTTCCCTGAAGCTTTCTTT. Full variable domain (missing parts from reference TRBV2 and TRBJ1-1): EPEVTQTPSHQVTQMGQEVILRCVPISNHLYFYWYRQILGQKVEFLVSFYNNEISEKSEIFDDQFSVERPDGSNFTLKIRSTKLEDSAMYFCASNLFPEAFFGQGTRLTVV.

The chain employs TRBV7-6 and TRBJ2-1; 9 nucleotides agree with TRBD1. After removal of 3 bases from V and 9 bases from J, the junction contained 12 bases not matched to a gene. Germline V gene lookup returns CDR1 SGHVS and CDR2 FNYEAQ. The CDR3 has 16 residues. DNA of the CDR3: TGTGCCAGCAGCTTGGCTTCGGGACAGGGATGGGGTGAGCAGTTCTTC. This translates into CASSLASGQGWGEQFF.

This clonotype was seen repeatedly, ten times or more. V gene TRBV29-1 combines with J gene TRBJ2-5, with a tentative D call TRBD1 (6 bases). Germline V gene lookup returns CDR1 SQVTM and CDR2 ANQGSEA. Between the trimmed V and J ends, which lost 6 bases and 5 bases, there was a span of 16 bases. This CDR3 has 13 residues. The CDR3 nucleotides read TGCAGCGTGGGACACCCCTTTGTGGAGACCCAGTACTTC. Protein sequence: CSVGHPFVETQYF.

The table lists this clonotype with a few counts. The chain links TRBV10-3 to TRBJ2-5; TRBD2 might be the D (5 bases). There are 13 residues in the CDR3. Trimming shortened V by 2 bases and J by 5 bases, and 9 bases separated the two germline ends. Germline CDR1 and CDR2: ENHRY and SYGVKD. CDR3 in DNA: TGTGCCATCAGTGAGGGGCCGGGGGAGACCCAGTACTTC. The encoded protein is CAISEGPGETQYF.

This clonotype has ten or more counts. The rearrangement links TRBV5-1 to TRBJ2-5; possible D gene TRBD1, 6 bases. The V and J ends lost 5 bases and 2 bases respectively, with 13 bases between them. The CDR3 is 14 amino acids. In germline, CDR1 is SGHRS, CDR2 YFSETQ. The CDR3 sequence: CASSRTGTQETQYF. The CDR3 DNA reads TGCGCCAGCAGTAGGACCGGGACACAAGAGACCCAGTACTTC.

The rearrangement links TRBV20-1 to TRBJ1-4, with D perhaps TRBD1 (5 bases). Germline loops: CDR1 DFQATT, CDR2 SNEGSKA (reference sequence). V was cut by 0 bases and J by 8 bases, with 16 bases left in between. The CDR3 is 15 amino acids. CDR3 amino acids: CSAREGAGVGEKLFF. CDR3 bases: TGCAGTGCTAGAGAAGGGGCGGGAGTCGGGGAAAAACTGTTTTTT.

J is TRBJ1-1 and V is TRBV12-3 or TRBV12-4; TRBD1 matches 9 bases. The length of the CDR3 is 13 residues. V gave up 5 bases and J gave up 4 bases; unmatched junction bases: 2. The DNA of the CDR3 is TGTGCCAGCAGTGTACAGGGGGCCACTGAAGCTTTCTTT. Translating gives CASSVQGATEAFF.

This clonotype was found a few times. This chain uses TRBV20-1 with TRBJ2-1, with TRBD2 matching over 11 bases. Germline lookup yields CDR1 DFQATT and CDR2 SNEGSKA (reference sequence). With V trimmed by 1 base and J by 8 bases, 4 bases remained unmatched. The length of the CDR3 is 14 residues. The chain's CDR3 is CSARVRTSGYEQFF. As DNA, the CDR3 is TGCAGTGCTAGAGTAAGGACTAGCGGGTATGAGCAGTTCTTC.

This clonotype was seen at least ten times. The chain employs TRBV10-3 and TRBJ1-5; no firm D call. V was clipped by 0 bases and J by 6 bases, with 12 bases between them. Looked up from germline, CDR1 is ENHRY and CDR2 is SYGVKD. There are 15 residues in the CDR3. The CDR3 region has the DNA TGTGCCATCAGTGAGTCGGCGCTAGGACGTCAGCCCCAGCATTTT. This encodes CAISESALGRQPQHF.

This clonotype was seen a handful of times. The chain combines TRBV7-2 with TRBJ2-1; D ambiguous. The length of the CDR3 is 14 residues. Germline V gives CDR1 SGHTA, CDR2 FQGNSA. V was shortened by 5 bases and J by 6 bases, with 14 bases between the two germline ends. Here the CDR3 reads CASSPIPATNEQFF. CDR3 coding DNA: TGTGCCAGCAGCCCAATCCCAGCGACCAATGAGCAGTTCTTC.

Ten or more counts support this clonotype. The chain links TRBV7-2 to TRBJ2-7; no definite D call. CDR3 size: 14 residues. Germline loops: CDR1 SGHTA, CDR2 FQGNSA. Deletions cut 6 bases from V and 2 bases from J, with 14 bases between. The CDR3 DNA follows: TGTGCCAGCAGTCCAAGGACGTACCCCTACGAGCAGTACTTC. Amino acids: CASSPRTYPYEQYF.

The V and J genes are TRBV20-1 and TRBJ2-7; 9 bases agree with TRBD2. This CDR3 comprises 14 residues. The germline V gene encodes CDR1 DFQATT and CDR2 SNEGSKA (reference sequence). Trimming at V came to 3 bases and at J to 3 bases, leaving 6 bases not matched to a gene. CDR3 sequence: CSASLAGVGYEQYF. CDR3 DNA: TGCAGTGCTAGTTTAGCGGGAGTCGGCTACGAGCAGTACTTC.

This clonotype was seen only a few times. This chain connects TRBV12-3 or TRBV12-4 to TRBJ1-2; D uncertain. V shed 4 bases and J shed 8 bases, with 23 bases lying between them. The length of the CDR3 is 16 residues. The CDR3 sequence: CASSSGRILRSLGYTF. DNA of the CDR3: TGTGCCAGCAGTTCCGGACGGATACTGAGATCTTTAGGCTACACCTTC.

V is TRBV6-1 and J is TRBJ1-5, with TRBD1 as a possible D gene (6 bases). Trimming removed 7 bases from V and 4 bases from J, with 20 bases in between. Germline V gene data show CDR1 as MNHNS and CDR2 as SASEGT. The CDR3 loop spans 16 amino acids. CDR3 sequence: CASIGGGASRNQPQHF. The CDR3 DNA reads as TGTGCCAGCATTGGCGGGGGGGCCTCACGGAATCAGCCCCAGCATTTT.

The chain employs TRBV7-2 and TRBJ1-4, with D tentatively TRBD1 (6 bases). This CDR3 is 15 amino acids long. With 4 bases removed from V and 15 bases from J, the gap between germline ends came to 24 bases. Germline CDR1 reads SGHTA; CDR2 reads FQGNSA. The CDR3 sequence: CASSSQGFGSQRVFF. The DNA for the CDR3 is TGTGCCAGCAGCTCACAGGGATTCGGATCTCAAAGAGTGTTTTTT.

The chain combines TRBV28 with TRBJ2-7; 8 bases agree with TRBD2. Germline values: CDR1 MDHEN, CDR2 SYDVKM. The CDR3 loop spans 16 amino acids. V trimming: 6 bases; J trimming: 0 bases; junction bases outside the gene matches: 10. The CDR3 coding sequence is TGTGCCAGCAGCGTTAGGCTAGCGGGCACCTCCTACGAGCAGTACTTC. Its protein is CASSVRLAGTSYEQYF.

The V gene is TRBV18, the J gene TRBJ2-5, with TRBD2 identical over 9 bases. After removal of 3 bases from V and 0 bases from J, the junction contained 5 bases not matched to a gene. Germline CDR1 and CDR2: KGHSH and LQKENI. The length of the CDR3 is 16 residues. CDR3 sequence (DNA): TGTGCCAGCTCACCGATTGCGGGGGGGAACCAAGAGACCCAGTACTTC. Translated: CASSPIAGGNQETQYF.

This clonotype was picked up a small number of times. CDR3 amino acids: CASSPIPNTGELFF. The CDR3 DNA reads as TGTGCCAGCAGTCCGATCCCGAACACCGGGGAGCTGTTTTTT. The chain carries TRBV28 and TRBJ2-2; D not resolved. The CDR3 extends over 14 amino acids. The V gene's germline CDR1 is MDHEN and CDR2 SYDVKM. The ends were cut back, 5 bases at V and 0 bases at J, with 7 bases in the middle.

V usage is TRBV7-8 and J usage is TRBJ1-5; possibly TRBD1 for D (5 bases). Germline loops: CDR1 SGHVS, CDR2 FQNEAQ. Trimming removed 5 bases from V and 3 bases from J, with 17 bases in between. The CDR3 is 16 residues long. Here the CDR3 DNA reads TGTGCCAGCAGCCCCAGGGCTACCTCGGTCAATCAGCCCCAGCATTTT. It is translated as CASSPRATSVNQPQHF. The full variable domain, completed using reference TRBV7-8 and TRBJ1-5, is GAGVSQSPRYKVAKRGQDVALRCDPISGHVSLFWYQQALGQGPEFLTYFQNEAQLDKSGLPSDRFFAERPEGSVSTLKIQRTQQEDSAVYLCASSPRATSVNQPQHFGDGTRLSIL.

This clonotype came up a few times. The chain couples TRBV29-1 to TRBJ1-4; no definite D call. Trimming left V 4 bases short and J 6 bases short, with 9 bases between. Germline V gene lookup returns CDR1 SQVTM and CDR2 ANQGSEA. The CDR3 covers 12 residues. CDR3 sequence: CSVVGLDEKLFF. CDR3 DNA: TGCAGCGTTGTAGGGCTGGATGAAAAACTGTTTTTT.